This is a list of T cell receptor beta chains from one sample in a study of vaccination and CD4 T cells after COVID-19. Each CDR3 protein gets one entry after TCRdb re-called the PCR reads with MiXCR. The sample carries approximately 3,000 distinct CDR3 sequences, around 31% recorded once. No antigen has been identified for these receptors. The sample consisted of CD4+ T cells from blood, cultured in vitro, taken after SARS-CoV-2 vaccination. Receptors originate from a human donor who had recovered from COVID-19. CDR3s include the opening cysteine and the closing phenylalanine or tryptophan. The order of the fields is V gene, clone size, D gene, J gene, CDR3 protein, CDR3 DNA. The D gene is left open where the match is weak. Clone size is not always given. Where it is, it says once, few, many or a class for expanded clones.

v_gene: TRBV7-2; abundance: -; d_gene: -; j_gene: TRBJ1-5; CDR3aa: CASSLESGQPQHF; CDR3nt: TGTGCCAGCAGCTTAGAAAGCGGTCAGCCCCAGCATTTT
v_gene: TRBV6-1; abundance: -; d_gene: -; j_gene: TRBJ1-1; CDR3aa: CASRYPGNTEAFF; CDR3nt: TGTGCCAGCCGATATCCAGGAAACACTGAAGCTTTCTTT
v_gene: TRBV10-1; abundance: once; d_gene: TRBD1; j_gene: TRBJ1-1; CDR3aa: CASSRFQGAEAFF; CDR3nt: TGCGCCAGCAGCCGGTTCCAGGGGGCTGAAGCTTTCTTT
v_gene: TRBV20-1; abundance: few; d_gene: -; j_gene: TRBJ1-5; CDR3aa: CSARDGYSNQPQHF; CDR3nt: TGCAGTGCTAGAGACGGGTATAGCAATCAGCCCCAGCATTTT
v_gene: TRBV20-1; abundance: -; d_gene: -; j_gene: TRBJ1-3; CDR3aa: CSAIPTTGRTIYF; CDR3nt: TGCAGTGCTATTCCCACGACAGGCCGCACCATATATTTT
v_gene: TRBV27; abundance: few; d_gene: -; j_gene: TRBJ2-3; CDR3aa: CASSSVVGTQYF; CDR3nt: TGTGCCAGCAGTTCCGTAGTCGGTACGCAGTATTTT
v_gene: TRBV4-1; abundance: few; d_gene: -; j_gene: TRBJ1-2; CDR3aa: CASSQDTLGNYGYTF; CDR3nt: TGCGCCAGCAGCCAAGACACCCTCGGGAACTATGGCTACACCTTC
v_gene: TRBV18; abundance: few; d_gene: TRBD1; j_gene: TRBJ2-7; CDR3aa: CASSPPTGVEQYF; CDR3nt: TGTGCCAGCTCACCACCGACAGGGGTAGAGCAGTACTTC
v_gene: TRBV7-9; abundance: -; d_gene: -; j_gene: TRBJ1-2; CDR3aa: CASSSGAAPMGTF; CDR3nt: TGTGCCAGCAGCTCCGGGGCAGCCCCTATGGGAACCTTC
v_gene: TRBV20-1; abundance: few; d_gene: -; j_gene: TRBJ1-1; CDR3aa: CSARGGTTEAFF; CDR3nt: TGCAGTGCTAGGGGGGGAACCACTGAAGCTTTCTTT
v_gene: TRBV28; abundance: -; d_gene: -; j_gene: TRBJ1-1; CDR3aa: CASSLSGVPEAFF; CDR3nt: TGTGCCAGCAGTTTATCAGGGGTCCCTGAAGCTTTCTTT
v_gene: TRBV7-9; abundance: medium-sized; d_gene: TRBD2; j_gene: TRBJ2-7; CDR3aa: CASSFPWSGGYEQYF; CDR3nt: TGTGCCAGCAGCTTCCCTTGGAGCGGGGGGTACGAGCAGTACTTC
v_gene: TRBV11-1; abundance: medium-sized; d_gene: -; j_gene: TRBJ2-7; CDR3aa: CASSLGQVPNEQYF; CDR3nt: TGTGCCAGCAGCTTAGGACAGGTGCCCAACGAGCAGTACTTC
v_gene: TRBV24-1; abundance: medium-sized; d_gene: -; j_gene: TRBJ1-5; CDR3aa: CATSAGGNQPQHF; CDR3nt: TGTGCCACCAGTGCAGGGGGCAATCAGCCCCAGCATTTT
v_gene: TRBV28; abundance: many; d_gene: TRBD1; j_gene: TRBJ1-1; CDR3aa: CASSWTGLNTEAFF; CDR3nt: TGTGCCAGCAGTTGGACAGGTCTTAACACTGAAGCTTTCTTT
v_gene: TRBV20-1; abundance: few; d_gene: -; j_gene: TRBJ1-1; CDR3aa: CSAPDPEAFF; CDR3nt: TGCAGTGCTCCGGACCCTGAAGCTTTCTTT
v_gene: TRBV20-1; abundance: many; d_gene: -; j_gene: TRBJ2-7; CDR3aa: CSARGPGPIGNEQYF; CDR3nt: TGCAGTGCTAGAGGCCCAGGCCCCATCGGAAACGAGCAGTACTTC
v_gene: TRBV19; abundance: few; d_gene: -; j_gene: TRBJ1-1; CDR3aa: CASSPNTEAFF; CDR3nt: TGTGCCTCCAGCCCGAACACTGAAGCTTTCTTT
v_gene: TRBV20-1; abundance: -; d_gene: -; j_gene: TRBJ1-1; CDR3aa: CSASPPGRVTEAFF; CDR3nt: TGCAGTGCTAGCCCCCCCGGCAGGGTCACTGAAGCTTTCTTT
v_gene: TRBV4-2; abundance: -; d_gene: -; j_gene: TRBJ2-7; CDR3aa: CASSQAERQTYEQYF; CDR3nt: TGTGCCAGCAGCCAAGCCGAAAGGCAGACCTACGAGCAGTACTTC
v_gene: TRBV20-1; abundance: -; d_gene: TRBD1; j_gene: TRBJ1-1; CDR3aa: CSARDRPPGQGSSEAFF; CDR3nt: TGCAGTGCTAGAGATAGGCCCCCCGGACAGGGCTCCAGTGAAGCTTTCTTT
v_gene: TRBV6-2/TRBV6-3; abundance: -; d_gene: -; j_gene: TRBJ1-2; CDR3aa: CATSEGGNGYTF; CDR3nt: TGTGCCACCTCCGAGGGGGGCAATGGCTACACCTTC
v_gene: TRBV27; abundance: once; d_gene: -; j_gene: TRBJ2-1; CDR3aa: CASSLNVYNEQFF; CDR3nt: TGTGCCAGCAGTTTAAACGTCTACAATGAGCAGTTCTTC
v_gene: TRBV19; abundance: few; d_gene: -; j_gene: TRBJ1-6; CDR3aa: CASSSHQQGRSSPLHF; CDR3nt: TGTGCCAGTAGCAGCCACCAACAGGGCAGAAGTTCACCCCTCCACTTT
v_gene: TRBV25-1; abundance: -; d_gene: TRBD1; j_gene: TRBJ1-1; CDR3aa: CASSGRTGGNTEAFF; CDR3nt: TGTGCCAGCAGTGGCCGGACAGGGGGGAACACTGAAGCTTTCTTT
v_gene: TRBV7-2; abundance: few; d_gene: TRBD1; j_gene: TRBJ1-2; CDR3aa: CASSLGGQGATNYGYTF; CDR3nt: TGTGCCAGCAGCTTAGGTGGACAGGGGGCGACTAACTATGGCTACACCTTC
v_gene: TRBV10-2; abundance: few; d_gene: -; j_gene: TRBJ2-1; CDR3aa: CASSELPEQFF; CDR3nt: TGCGCCAGCAGTGAGTTGCCTGAGCAGTTCTTC
v_gene: TRBV6-5; abundance: -; d_gene: TRBD1; j_gene: TRBJ1-2; CDR3aa: CASSYSTGWGGYTF; CDR3nt: TGTGCCAGCAGTTACTCGACAGGGTGGGGTGGCTACACCTTC
v_gene: TRBV6-5; abundance: -; d_gene: -; j_gene: TRBJ1-6; CDR3aa: CASSYSKAGESPLHF; CDR3nt: TGTGCCAGCAGTTACTCTAAGGCAGGGGAATCACCCCTCCACTTT
v_gene: TRBV19; abundance: -; d_gene: -; j_gene: TRBJ1-1; CDR3aa: CASSPSMNTEAFF; CDR3nt: TGTGCCAGTAGTCCCAGTATGAACACTGAAGCTTTCTTT
v_gene: TRBV11-3; abundance: -; d_gene: TRBD2; j_gene: TRBJ2-3; CDR3aa: CASSPGLAGGTDTQYF; CDR3nt: TGTGCCAGCAGCCCCGGCCTAGCGGGGGGGACAGATACGCAGTATTTT
v_gene: TRBV20-1; abundance: -; d_gene: -; j_gene: TRBJ2-2; CDR3aa: CSARAGANTGELFF; CDR3nt: TGCAGTGCTAGGGCTGGGGCGAACACCGGGGAGCTGTTTTTT
v_gene: TRBV20-1; abundance: large; d_gene: -; j_gene: TRBJ1-6; CDR3aa: CSARDLEGSSYNSPLHF; CDR3nt: TGCAGTGCTAGAGATCTGGAGGGTAGCTCCTATAATTCACCCCTCCACTTT
v_gene: TRBV6-1; abundance: -; d_gene: -; j_gene: TRBJ2-3; CDR3aa: CAGSEAGGLSTQYF; CDR3nt: TGTGCCGGCAGTGAAGCTGGGGGTCTAAGTACGCAGTATTTT
v_gene: TRBV29-1; abundance: -; d_gene: -; j_gene: TRBJ2-1; CDR3aa: CSVEGSNEQFF; CDR3nt: TGCAGCGTTGAGGGGTCGAATGAGCAGTTCTTC
v_gene: TRBV6-1; abundance: -; d_gene: -; j_gene: TRBJ2-1; CDR3aa: CASKVTYNEQFF; CDR3nt: TGTGCCAGCAAGGTCACCTACAATGAGCAGTTCTTC
v_gene: TRBV20-1; abundance: few; d_gene: -; j_gene: TRBJ1-1; CDR3aa: CSASQSTANTEAFF; CDR3nt: TGCAGTGCTAGTCAATCGACAGCAAACACTGAAGCTTTCTTT
v_gene: TRBV20-1; abundance: -; d_gene: -; j_gene: TRBJ1-1; CDR3aa: CSALPGTQAFF; CDR3nt: TGCAGTGCCCTTCCAGGGACTCAAGCTTTCTTT
v_gene: TRBV10-2; abundance: -; d_gene: -; j_gene: TRBJ1-2; CDR3aa: CASSEGTGKKGYTF; CDR3nt: TGCGCCAGCAGTGAAGGAACAGGGAAGAAAGGCTACACCTTC
v_gene: TRBV5-1; abundance: -; d_gene: -; j_gene: TRBJ2-7; CDR3aa: CASSLEGEQYF; CDR3nt: TGCGCCAGCAGCTTGGAGGGAGAGCAGTACTTC
v_gene: TRBV7-2; abundance: -; d_gene: -; j_gene: TRBJ2-5; CDR3aa: CASSLVGGRQETQYF; CDR3nt: TGTGCCAGCAGCTTAGTCGGGGGGCGACAAGAGACCCAGTACTTC
v_gene: TRBV29-1; abundance: -; d_gene: TRBD2; j_gene: TRBJ2-7; CDR3aa: CSVGWGGYEQYF; CDR3nt: TGCAGCGTAGGGTGGGGGGGATACGAGCAGTACTTC
v_gene: TRBV20-1; abundance: medium-sized; d_gene: TRBD1; j_gene: TRBJ2-7; CDR3aa: CSARVPGQVDEQYF; CDR3nt: TGCAGTGCTAGAGTCCCGGGACAGGTCGACGAGCAGTACTTC
v_gene: TRBV6-1; abundance: few; d_gene: TRBD2; j_gene: TRBJ2-1; CDR3aa: CASSRGQRGGTNEQFF; CDR3nt: TGTGCCAGCAGTAGGGGCCAGCGGGGGGGCACGAATGAGCAGTTCTTC
v_gene: TRBV6-1; abundance: medium-sized; d_gene: TRBD1; j_gene: TRBJ1-2; CDR3aa: CASRTGTGRRGYTF; CDR3nt: TGTGCCAGCAGGACAGGGACGGGCCGGCGGGGCTACACCTTC
v_gene: TRBV7-3; abundance: few; d_gene: -; j_gene: TRBJ2-1; CDR3aa: CASSANPIPYNEQFF; CDR3nt: TGTGCCAGCAGCGCTAATCCCATTCCCTACAATGAGCAGTTCTTC
v_gene: TRBV27; abundance: few; d_gene: TRBD1; j_gene: TRBJ2-7; CDR3aa: CASSSPGQGRYEQYF; CDR3nt: TGTGCCAGCAGTTCACCGGGACAGGGACGGTACGAGCAGTACTTC
v_gene: TRBV4-3; abundance: -; d_gene: TRBD2; j_gene: TRBJ2-5; CDR3aa: CASSQGQPSSLAGMQETQYF; CDR3nt: TGCGCCAGCAGCCAGGGCCAACCCAGCTCACTAGCGGGGATGCAAGAGACCCAGTACTTC
v_gene: TRBV4-1; abundance: -; d_gene: TRBD1; j_gene: TRBJ1-5; CDR3aa: CASSPGNRGPNQPQHF; CDR3nt: TGCGCCAGCAGCCCGGGCAACAGGGGGCCCAATCAGCCCCAGCATTTT
v_gene: TRBV7-6; abundance: -; d_gene: -; j_gene: TRBJ1-5; CDR3aa: CASSLGPGQPQHF; CDR3nt: TGTGCCAGCAGCCTAGGTCCGGGCCAGCCCCAGCATTTT
v_gene: TRBV11-1; abundance: -; d_gene: TRBD1; j_gene: TRBJ2-3; CDR3aa: CASSLTGGTDTQYF; CDR3nt: TGTGCCAGCAGCCTGACAGGGGGCACAGATACGCAGTATTTT
v_gene: TRBV27; abundance: -; d_gene: -; j_gene: TRBJ2-1; CDR3aa: CASSLSAYNEQFF; CDR3nt: TGTGCCAGCAGTTTATCCGCGTACAATGAGCAGTTCTTC
v_gene: TRBV20-1; abundance: medium-sized; d_gene: TRBD1; j_gene: TRBJ2-5; CDR3aa: CSASPSQGLGETQYF; CDR3nt: TGCAGTGCTAGCCCATCACAGGGGTTGGGAGAGACCCAGTACTTC
v_gene: TRBV20-1; abundance: -; d_gene: -; j_gene: TRBJ1-2; CDR3aa: CSAIRARGTDYGYTF; CDR3nt: TGCAGTGCTATTCGCGCTAGGGGGACGGACTATGGCTACACCTTC
v_gene: TRBV10-3; abundance: -; d_gene: TRBD2; j_gene: TRBJ2-5; CDR3aa: CAISTLADQETQYF; CDR3nt: TGTGCCATCAGTACTCTAGCGGATCAAGAGACCCAGTACTTC
v_gene: TRBV20-1; abundance: -; d_gene: -; j_gene: TRBJ1-1; CDR3aa: CSAHAGLNTEAFF; CDR3nt: TGCAGTGCTCATGCGGGTCTGAACACTGAAGCTTTCTTT